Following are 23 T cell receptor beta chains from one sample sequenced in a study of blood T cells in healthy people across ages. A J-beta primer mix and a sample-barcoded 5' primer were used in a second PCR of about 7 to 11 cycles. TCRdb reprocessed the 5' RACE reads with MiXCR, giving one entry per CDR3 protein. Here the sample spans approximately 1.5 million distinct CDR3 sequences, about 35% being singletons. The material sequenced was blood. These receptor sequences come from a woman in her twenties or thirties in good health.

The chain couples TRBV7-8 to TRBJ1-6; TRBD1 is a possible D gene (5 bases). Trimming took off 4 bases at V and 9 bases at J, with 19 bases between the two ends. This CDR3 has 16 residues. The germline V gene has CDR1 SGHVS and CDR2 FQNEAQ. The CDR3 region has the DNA TGTGCCAGCAGCTCGGACATCGGGAGGACGAGTTCACCCCTCCACTTT. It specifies CASSSDIGRTSSPLHF.

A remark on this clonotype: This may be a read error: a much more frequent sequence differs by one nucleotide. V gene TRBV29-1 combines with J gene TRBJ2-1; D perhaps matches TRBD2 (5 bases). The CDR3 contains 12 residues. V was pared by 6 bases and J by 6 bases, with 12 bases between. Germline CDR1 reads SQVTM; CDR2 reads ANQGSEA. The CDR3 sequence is CSVQKDCNEQFF. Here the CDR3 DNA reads TGCAGCGTCCAAAAGGACTGCAATGAGCAGTTCTTC.

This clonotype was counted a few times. The CDR3 region has the DNA TGTGCCAGCAGTATTCGCACCGACTTGGACACTGAAGCTTTCTTT. It encodes CASSIRTDLDTEAFF. V gene TRBV6-1 combines with J gene TRBJ1-1; D unclear. The CDR3 loop spans 15 amino acids. Trimming took off 5 bases at V and 3 bases at J, with 16 bases between the two ends. Germline loops: CDR1 MNHNS, CDR2 SASEGT.

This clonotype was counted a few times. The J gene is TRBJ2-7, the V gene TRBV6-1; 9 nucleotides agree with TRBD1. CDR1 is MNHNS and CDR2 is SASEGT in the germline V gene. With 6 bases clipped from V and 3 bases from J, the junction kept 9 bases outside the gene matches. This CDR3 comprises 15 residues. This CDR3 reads CASSPQGAIGYEQYF. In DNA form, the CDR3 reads TGTGCCAGCAGCCCACAGGGGGCCATAGGCTACGAGCAGTACTTC.

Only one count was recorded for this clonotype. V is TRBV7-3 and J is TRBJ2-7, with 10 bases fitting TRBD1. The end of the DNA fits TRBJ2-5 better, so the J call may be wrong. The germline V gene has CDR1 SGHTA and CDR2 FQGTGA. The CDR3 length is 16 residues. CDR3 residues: CASSPGPGQGKETQYF. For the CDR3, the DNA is TGTGCCAGCAGCCCCGGGCCGGGACAGGGGAAAGAGACCCAGTACTTC.

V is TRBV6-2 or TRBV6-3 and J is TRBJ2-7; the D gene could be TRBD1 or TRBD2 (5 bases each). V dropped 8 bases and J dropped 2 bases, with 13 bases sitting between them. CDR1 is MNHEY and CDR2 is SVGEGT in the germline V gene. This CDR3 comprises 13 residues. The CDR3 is CASGRGVTYEQYF. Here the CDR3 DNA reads TGTGCCAGCGGGCGAGGGGTTACCTACGAGCAGTACTTC.

CDR3: CASSTQQGAGEKLFF. For the CDR3, the DNA is TGTGCCAGCAGCACCCAACAGGGGGCTGGAGAAAAACTGTTTTTT. V usage is TRBV9 and J usage is TRBJ1-4; 9 nucleotides line up with TRBD1. V shed 4 bases and J 8 bases; nucleotides not matched to a gene: 9. The CDR3 is 15 amino acids. CDR1 is SGDLS, CDR2 YYNGEE, per germline.

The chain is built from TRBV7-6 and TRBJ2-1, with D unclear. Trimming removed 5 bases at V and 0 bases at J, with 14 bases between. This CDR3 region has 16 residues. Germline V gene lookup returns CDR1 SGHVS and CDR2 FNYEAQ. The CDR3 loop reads CASSPRARSSYNEQFF. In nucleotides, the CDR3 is TGTGCCAGCAGCCCGAGAGCGAGAAGCTCCTACAATGAGCAGTTCTTC.

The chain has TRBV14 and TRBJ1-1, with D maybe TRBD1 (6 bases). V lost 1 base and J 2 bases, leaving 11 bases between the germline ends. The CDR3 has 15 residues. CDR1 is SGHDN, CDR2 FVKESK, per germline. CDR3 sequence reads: CASSQGAGGNTEAFF. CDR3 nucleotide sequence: TGTGCCAGCAGCCAAGGGGCCGGGGGCAACACTGAAGCTTTCTTT.

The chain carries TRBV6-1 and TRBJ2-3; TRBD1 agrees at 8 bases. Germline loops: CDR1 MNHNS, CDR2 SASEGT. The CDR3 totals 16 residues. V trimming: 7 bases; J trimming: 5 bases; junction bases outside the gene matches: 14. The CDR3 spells CASMENWTGLLDTQYF. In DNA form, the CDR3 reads TGTGCCAGCATGGAAAATTGGACAGGGTTATTAGATACGCAGTATTTT.

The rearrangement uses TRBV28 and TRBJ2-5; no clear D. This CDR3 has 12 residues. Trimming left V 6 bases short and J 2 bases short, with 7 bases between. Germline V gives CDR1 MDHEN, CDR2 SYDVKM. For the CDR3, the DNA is TGTGCCAGCAGCCAGCGTCAAGAGACCCAGTACTTC. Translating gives CASSQRQETQYF.

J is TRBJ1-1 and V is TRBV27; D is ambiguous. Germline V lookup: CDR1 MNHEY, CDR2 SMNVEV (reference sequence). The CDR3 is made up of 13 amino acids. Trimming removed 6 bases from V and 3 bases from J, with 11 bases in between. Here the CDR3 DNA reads TGTGCCAGCAGCTCCGCGGGCTACACTGAAGCTTTCTTT. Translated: CASSSAGYTEAFF.

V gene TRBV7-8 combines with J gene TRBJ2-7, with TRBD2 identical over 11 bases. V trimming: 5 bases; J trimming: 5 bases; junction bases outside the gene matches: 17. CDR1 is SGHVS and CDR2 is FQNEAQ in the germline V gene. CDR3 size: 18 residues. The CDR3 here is CASSTIAGGPLFSHEQYF. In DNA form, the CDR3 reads TGTGCCAGCAGCACGATAGCGGGAGGGCCATTATTCAGTCACGAGCAGTACTTC.

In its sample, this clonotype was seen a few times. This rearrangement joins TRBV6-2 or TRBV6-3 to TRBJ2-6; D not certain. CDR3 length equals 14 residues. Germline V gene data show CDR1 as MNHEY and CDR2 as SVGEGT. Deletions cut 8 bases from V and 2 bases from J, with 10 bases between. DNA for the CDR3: TGTGCCAGCGCCACGGCCACTGGGGCCAACGTCCTGACTTTC. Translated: CASATATGANVLTF.

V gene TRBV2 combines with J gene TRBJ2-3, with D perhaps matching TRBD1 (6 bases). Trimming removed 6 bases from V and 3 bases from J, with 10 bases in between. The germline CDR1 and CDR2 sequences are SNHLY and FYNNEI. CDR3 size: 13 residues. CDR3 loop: CASSTGQTDTQYF. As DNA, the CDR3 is TGTGCCAGCAGCACTGGACAGACAGATACGCAGTATTTT.

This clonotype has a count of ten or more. The CDR3 here is CASSVASAGYEQYF. CDR3 coding DNA: TGTGCCAGCAGCGTAGCTTCCGCCGGCTACGAGCAGTACTTC. The chain has TRBV9 and TRBJ2-7; D uncertain. With 0 bases removed from V and 3 bases from J, the gap between germline ends came to 10 bases. Germline CDR1 reads SGDLS; CDR2 reads YYNGEE. The CDR3 consists of 14 residues.

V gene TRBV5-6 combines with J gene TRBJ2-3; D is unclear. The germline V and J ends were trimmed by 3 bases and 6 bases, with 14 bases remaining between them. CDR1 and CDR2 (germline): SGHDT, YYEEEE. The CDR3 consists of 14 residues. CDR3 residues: CASSSPVASDTQYF. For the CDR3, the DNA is TGTGCCAGCAGCTCTCCCGTAGCATCGGATACGCAGTATTTT.

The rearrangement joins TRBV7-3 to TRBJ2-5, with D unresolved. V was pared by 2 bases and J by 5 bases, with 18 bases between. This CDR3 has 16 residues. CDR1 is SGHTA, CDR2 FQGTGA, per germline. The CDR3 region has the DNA TGTGCCAGCAGCTTACGTAGGCAGGACCTCGGGGAGACCCAGTACTTC. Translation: CASSLRRQDLGETQYF.

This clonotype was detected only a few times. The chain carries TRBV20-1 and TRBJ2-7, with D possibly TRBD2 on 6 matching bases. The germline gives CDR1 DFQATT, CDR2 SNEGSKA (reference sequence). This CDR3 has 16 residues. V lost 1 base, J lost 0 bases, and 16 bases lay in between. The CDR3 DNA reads TGCAGTGCTAGAGCCCTGAGGGCTAGCGACTCCTACGAGCAGTACTTC. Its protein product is CSARALRASDSYEQYF.

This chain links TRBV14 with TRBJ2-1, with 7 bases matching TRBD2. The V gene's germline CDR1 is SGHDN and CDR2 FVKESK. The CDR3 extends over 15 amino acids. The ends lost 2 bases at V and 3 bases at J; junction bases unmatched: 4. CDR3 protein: CASSQTASGYNEQFF. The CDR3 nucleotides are TGTGCCAGCAGCCAAACAGCTAGCGGCTACAATGAGCAGTTCTTC.

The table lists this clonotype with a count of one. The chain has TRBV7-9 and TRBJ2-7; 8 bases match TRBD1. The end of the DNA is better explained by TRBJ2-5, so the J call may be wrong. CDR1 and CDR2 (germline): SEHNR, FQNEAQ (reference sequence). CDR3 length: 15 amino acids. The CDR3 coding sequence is TGTGCCAGCAGCTTAGGGACAGGGTCCGCATCGACCCAGTACTTC. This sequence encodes CASSLGTGSASTQYF.

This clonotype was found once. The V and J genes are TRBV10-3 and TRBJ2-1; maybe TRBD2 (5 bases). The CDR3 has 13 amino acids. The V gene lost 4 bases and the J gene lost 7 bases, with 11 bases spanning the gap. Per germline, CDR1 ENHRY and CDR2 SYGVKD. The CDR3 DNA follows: TGTGCCATCAGTGGTAAAGCGGTAAATGAGCAGTTCTTC. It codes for CAISGKAVNEQFF.

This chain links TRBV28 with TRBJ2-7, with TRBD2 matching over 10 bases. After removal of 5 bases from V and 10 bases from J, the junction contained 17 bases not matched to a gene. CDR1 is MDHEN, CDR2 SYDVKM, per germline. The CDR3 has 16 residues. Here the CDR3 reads CASSPEREGTQEAQYF. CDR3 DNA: TGTGCCAGCAGTCCTGAGCGGGAGGGAACACAAGAGGCCCAGTACTTC.